Reported below is one T cell receptor beta chain. The antigen remains undetermined. The data are from a study of T cell responses to AZD1222 COVID-19 vaccine. Study at large: Combined were second doses at about 4 or about 12 weeks.

Only in-frame clones appear in the TCRdb table, and some are missing; sequencing was by immunoSEQ multiplex PCR. The table includes about 97,000 clones, more than 70% detected once. Deletions cut 3 bases from V and 4 bases from J, with 3 bases between. CDR3 length: 11 amino acids. Germline V CDR1 and CDR2: SGHAT, FQNNGV. Study-level findings and limits: The repertoires were collected only after the peak T cell response. An increase in Spike-specific TCR breadth and depth was observed after two AZD1222 doses. At study baseline, merely several AZD1222 recipients were seropositive.

V and J are TRBV11-2 and TRBJ1-1; D call uncertain. This receptor was obtained from an adult in good health. The material was peripheral blood, obtained on day 0 of AZD1222 vaccination. The CDR3 DNA follows: TGTGCCAGCAGCTTGGGCACTGAAGCTTTCTTT. This gives the protein CASSLGTEAFF.